This entry describes one TCR beta chain. Antigen unknown. This sample is part of a study of T cell repertoires in cytomegalovirus infection. TCRdb re-derived calls from the reads in MiXCR, one entry per CDR3 protein. This sample has hundreds of thousands of distinct CDR3 sequences, with around 35% found just once. Trimming stripped 7 bases from V and 7 bases from J, with 7 bases between. This CDR3 contains 11 residues. The rearrangement joins TRBV12-3 or TRBV12-4 to TRBJ2-2; the D is unclear. The clonotype was recovered from a human donor in good health (CMV status not recorded). Some clones in this sample may be carry-over from other donors' samples. This material consisted of cultured PBMCs, taken from culture after CMV antigen stimulation. Here the CDR3 reads CASMAGGELFF. In DNA, the CDR3 is TGTGCCAGCATGGCTGGCGGGGAGCTGTTTTTT.